Listed below are T cell receptor beta chains from one sample, sequenced in a study of blood T cell repertoires in COVID-19. The data were produced by immunoSEQ multiplex PCR, yet TCRdb's version contains in-frame clones alone and is incomplete. The sample lists around 350,000 clones, more than 75% seen once, with under 3% in the top ten. The sequenced sample consisted of peripheral blood. Every receptor here comes from a human donor in a cohort sampled during active COVID-19. CDR3s include the opening cysteine and the closing phenylalanine or tryptophan. Fields, in order: J gene, V gene, D gene, clone size, CDR3 protein, CDR3 DNA. D genes are given only for firm matches. Expanded clones are given a class, and other clones once, few, many or no size at all.

>TRBJ2-5|TRBV27|TRBD1|once
CASSRDRGGETQYF
TGTGCCAGCAGTCGGGACAGGGGGGGGGAGACCCAGTACTTC
>TRBJ1-4|TRBV10-2|TRBD1|-
CASRTGERNEKLFF
TGCGCCAGCAGGACAGGGGAAAGGAATGAAAAACTGTTTTTT
>TRBJ2-1|TRBV6-6|-|once
CASILGGEGGNEQFF
TGTGCCAGCATCCTAGGGGGGGAGGGAGGAAATGAGCAGTTCTTC
>TRBJ2-5|TRBV19|TRBD2|-
CASSIWRGVKRETQYF
TGTGCCAGTAGTATCTGGCGGGGGGTTAAGAGGGAGACCCAGTACTTC
>TRBJ1-1|TRBV10-2|-|-
CASRPPRVAAEAFF
TGCGCCAGCAGGCCGCCCAGGGTCGCCGCTGAAGCTTTCTTT
>TRBJ2-3|TRBV2|TRBD2|-
CASGVVSGGAADTQYF
TGTGCCAGTGGGGTGGTTAGCGGGGGGGCCGCAGATACGCAGTATTTT
>TRBJ1-4|TRBV6-1|-|-
CASSENRDSEKLFF
TGTGCCAGCAGTGAAAACAGGGATAGTGAAAAACTGTTTTTT
>TRBJ2-1|TRBV2|-|-
CASNRLLSSYNEQFF
TGTGCCAGCAATAGACTACTGAGCTCCTACAATGAGCAGTTCTTC
>TRBJ2-5|TRBV9|TRBD2|-
CASSVAPTSGSQETQYF
TGTGCCAGCAGCGTAGCCCCGACTAGCGGGAGTCAAGAGACCCAGTACTTC
>TRBJ2-7|TRBV3-1/TRBV3-2|TRBD2|-
CASSQGTRAYEQYF
TGTGCCAGCAGCCAAGGGACTAGAGCCTACGAGCAGTACTTC
>TRBJ2-5|TRBV9|-|once
CASSEQGETQYF
TGTGCCAGCAGCGAGCAGGGAGAGACCCAGTACTTC
>TRBJ1-2|TRBV7-9|-|-
CASSLEGEVSGYTF
TGTGCCAGCAGCTTAGAAGGGGAAGTAAGCGGCTACACCTTC
>TRBJ2-2|TRBV4-1|-|-
CASSPADSNTGELFF
TGCGCCAGCAGCCCCGCGGATTCGAACACCGGGGAGCTGTTTTTT
>TRBJ2-3|TRBV12-5|TRBD2|-
CASGSISGTSGSNSGTDTQYF
TGTGCTAGTGGTTCCATCTCCGGGACTAGCGGGAGTAACTCCGGCACAGATACGCAGTATTTT
>TRBJ1-5|TRBV18|TRBD1|-
CASSPSLIRDSHNQPQHF
TGTGCCAGCTCACCATCTTTGATCCGGGACAGCCACAATCAGCCCCAGCATTTT
>TRBJ1-5|TRBV6-5|TRBD1|-
CASRSTPTGNQPQHF
TGTGCCAGCAGATCGACCCCGACAGGGAATCAGCCCCAGCATTTT
>TRBJ2-5|TRBV9|TRBD2|-
CASSVSGRPQETQYF
TGTGCCAGCAGCGTAAGCGGGAGACCCCAAGAGACCCAGTACTTC
>TRBJ2-1|TRBV25-1|-|-
CASGNVTGFGYNEQFF
TGTGCCAGCGGTAACGTAACAGGGTTTGGTTACAATGAGCAGTTCTTC
>TRBJ2-7|TRBV5-4|-|-
CASSPRPGHNYEQYF
TGTGCCAGCAGCCCCCGCCCGGGACACAACTACGAGCAGTACTTC
>TRBJ2-7|TRBV19|TRBD2|-
CASKGLSSYEQYF
TGTGCCAGCAAGGGACTAAGCTCCTACGAGCAGTACTTC
>TRBJ2-2|TRBV2|-|-
CASSDSAYLNTGELFF
TGTGCCAGCAGTGACAGCGCATACCTAAACACCGGGGAGCTGTTTTTT
>TRBJ2-5|TRBV2|TRBD1|-
CASSEQGTGEETQYF
TGTGCCAGCAGTGAACAGGGGACAGGGGAAGAGACCCAGTACTTC
>TRBJ2-1|TRBV18|TRBD2|-
CASSPPAGGAQYNEQFF
TGTGCCAGCTCTCCCCCGGCGGGGGGGGCCCAATACAATGAGCAGTTCTTC